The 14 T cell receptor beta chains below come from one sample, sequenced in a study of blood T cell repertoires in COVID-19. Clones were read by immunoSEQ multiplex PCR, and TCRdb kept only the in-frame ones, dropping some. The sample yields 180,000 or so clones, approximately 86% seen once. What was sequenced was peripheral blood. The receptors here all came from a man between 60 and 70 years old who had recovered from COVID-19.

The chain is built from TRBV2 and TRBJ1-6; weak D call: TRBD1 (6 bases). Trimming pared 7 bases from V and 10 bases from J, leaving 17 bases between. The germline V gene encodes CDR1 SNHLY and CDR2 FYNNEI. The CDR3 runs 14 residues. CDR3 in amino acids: CASTPGTSGSPLHF. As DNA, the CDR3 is TGTGCCAGCACCCCCGGGACATCCGGCTCACCCCTCCACTTT.

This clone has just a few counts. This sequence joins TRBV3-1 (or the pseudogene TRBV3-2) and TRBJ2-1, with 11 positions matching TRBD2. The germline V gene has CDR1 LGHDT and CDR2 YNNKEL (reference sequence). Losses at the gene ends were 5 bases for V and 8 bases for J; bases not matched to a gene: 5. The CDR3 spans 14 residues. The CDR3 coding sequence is TGTGCCAGCAGCTTTAGCGGGGGGGCGGATGAGCAGTTCTTC. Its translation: CASSFSGGADEQFF.

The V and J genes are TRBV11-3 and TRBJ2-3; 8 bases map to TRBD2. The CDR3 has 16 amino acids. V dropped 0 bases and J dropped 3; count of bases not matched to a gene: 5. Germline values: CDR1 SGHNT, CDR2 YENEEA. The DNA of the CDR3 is TGTGCCAGCAGCTTAGATGGGACTAGTCGAACAGATACGCAGTATTTT. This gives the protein CASSLDGTSRTDTQYF.

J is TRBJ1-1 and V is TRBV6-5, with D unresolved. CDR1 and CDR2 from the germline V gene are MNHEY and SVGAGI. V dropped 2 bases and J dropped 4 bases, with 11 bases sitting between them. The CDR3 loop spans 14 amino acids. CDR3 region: CASSYHARVTEAFF. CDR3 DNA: TGTGCCAGCAGTTACCACGCCCGGGTCACTGAAGCTTTCTTT.

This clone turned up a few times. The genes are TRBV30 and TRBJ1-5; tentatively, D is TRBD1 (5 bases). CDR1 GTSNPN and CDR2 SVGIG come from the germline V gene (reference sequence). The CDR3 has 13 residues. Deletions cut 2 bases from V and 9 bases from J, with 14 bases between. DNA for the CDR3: TGTGCCTGGAGTTTAACAGGTCATGTGCCCCAGCATTTT. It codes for CAWSLTGHVPQHF.

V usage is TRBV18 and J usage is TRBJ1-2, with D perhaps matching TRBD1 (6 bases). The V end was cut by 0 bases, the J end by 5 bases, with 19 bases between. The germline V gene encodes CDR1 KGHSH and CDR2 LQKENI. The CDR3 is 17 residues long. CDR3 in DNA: TGTGCCAGCTCACCACCGTGGTTAACAGGGAGGGTGTATGGCTACACCTTC. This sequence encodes CASSPPWLTGRVYGYTF. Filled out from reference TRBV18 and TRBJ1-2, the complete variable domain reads NAGVMQNPRHLVRRRGQEARLRCSPMKGHSHVYWYRQLPEEGLKFMVYLQKENIIDESGMPKERFSAEFPKEGPSILRIQQVVRGDSAAYFCASSPPWLTGRVYGYTFGSGTRLTVV.

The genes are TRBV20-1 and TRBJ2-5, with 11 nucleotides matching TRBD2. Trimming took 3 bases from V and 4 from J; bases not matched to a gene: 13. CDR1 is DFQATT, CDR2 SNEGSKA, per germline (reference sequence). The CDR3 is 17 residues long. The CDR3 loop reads CSASGGSGGVRRETQYF. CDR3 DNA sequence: TGCAGTGCTAGTGGCGGTAGCGGGGGGGTAAGGAGAGAGACCCAGTACTTC.

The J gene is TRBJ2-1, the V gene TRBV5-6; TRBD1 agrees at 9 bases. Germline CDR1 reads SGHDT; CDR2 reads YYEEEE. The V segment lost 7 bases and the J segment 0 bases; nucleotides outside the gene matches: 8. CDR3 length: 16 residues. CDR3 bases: TGTGCCAGCGGCCCACAGGGGGCGGGCTCCTACAATGAGCAGTTCTTC. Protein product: CASGPQGAGSYNEQFF.

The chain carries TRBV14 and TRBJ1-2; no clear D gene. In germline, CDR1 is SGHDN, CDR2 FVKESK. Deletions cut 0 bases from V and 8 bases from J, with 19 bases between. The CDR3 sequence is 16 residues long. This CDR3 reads CASSQDLAGVPIGYTF. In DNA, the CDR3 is TGTGCCAGCAGCCAAGATCTTGCAGGTGTCCCAATCGGCTACACCTTC.

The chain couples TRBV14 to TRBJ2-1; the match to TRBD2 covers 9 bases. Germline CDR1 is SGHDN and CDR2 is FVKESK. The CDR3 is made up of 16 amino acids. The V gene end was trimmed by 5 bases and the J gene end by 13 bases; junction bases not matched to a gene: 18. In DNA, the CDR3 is TGTGCCAGCAGCTACGAACCGACTACCAGCGGGGGGTCACAGTTCTTC. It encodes CASSYEPTTSGGSQFF.

The CDR3 reads CASSPSGSRETQYF. The CDR3 DNA reads TGTGCCAGTAGTCCGTCGGGTTCCAGAGAGACCCAGTACTTC. V usage is TRBV25-1 and J usage is TRBJ2-5, with D uncertain. The germline V gene has CDR1 MGHDK and CDR2 SYGVNS. CDR3 length: 14 residues. V lost 9 bases and J lost 4, with 18 bases in between.

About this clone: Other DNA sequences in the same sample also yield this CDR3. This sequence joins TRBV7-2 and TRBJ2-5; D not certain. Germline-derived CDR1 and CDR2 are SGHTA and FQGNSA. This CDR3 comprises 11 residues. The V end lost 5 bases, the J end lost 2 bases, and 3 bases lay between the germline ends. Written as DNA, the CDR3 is TGTGCCAGCAGCCTGCAAGAGACCCAGTACTTC. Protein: CASSLQETQYF. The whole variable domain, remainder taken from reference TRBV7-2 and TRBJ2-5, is GAGVSQSPSNKVTEKGKDVELRCDPISGHTALYWYRQSLGQGLEFLIYFQGNSAPDKSGLPSDRFSAERTGGSVSTLTIQRTQQEDSAVYLCASSLQETQYFGPGTRLLVL.

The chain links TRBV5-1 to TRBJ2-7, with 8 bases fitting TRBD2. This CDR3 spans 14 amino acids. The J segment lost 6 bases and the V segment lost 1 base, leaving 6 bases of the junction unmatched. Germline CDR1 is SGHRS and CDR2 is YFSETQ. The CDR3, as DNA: TGCGCCAGCAGCTTGAGCATCGCGGGGGGCGAGCAGTACTTC. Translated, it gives CASSLSIAGGEQYF.

The CDR3 DNA follows: TGTGCCAGCAGCCCCTCCGGGGGTAGCAATCAGCCCCAGCATTTT. Translation gives CASSPSGGSNQPQHF. The rearrangement joins TRBV6-5 to TRBJ1-5, with D tentatively TRBD1 (5 bases). V was clipped by 6 bases and J by 0 bases, with 12 bases between them. CDR3 length equals 15 residues. In germline, CDR1 is MNHEY, CDR2 SVGAGI.